The T cell receptor (beta chain) under discussion was sequenced for a study of blood T cell repertoires in COVID-19. Study overall: Researchers got acute and convalescent COVID-19 samples from the United States, Italy and Spain. From T cells, B-cell-depleted T cells, or PBMCs came the material, which was cDNA or gDNA.

As processed by the authors: Amplification of reference gene primers provided the estimated nucleated cell counts. Repertoires were generated with immunoSEQ multiplex PCR, while TCRdb's copy carries only in-frame clones and drops some. That table supplies the V and J calls and clone size; D and trimming were determined from the DNA. The sample gives approximately 150,000 clones, roughly 87% of which show up once; about 8.4% is in the top ten. The V and J ends lost 7 bases and 4 bases, in that order; junction bases with no gene match: 4. Germline CDR1 MGHDK, CDR2 SYGVNS. The CDR3 consists of 14 residues.

The rearrangement joins TRBV25-1 to TRBJ1-1; 12 positions match TRBD1. The sequence was obtained from a woman between 65 and 79 years old with acute or convalescent COVID-19. What was sequenced was peripheral blood. CDR3 protein: CASTGTGGPTEAFF. DNA of the CDR3: TGTGCCAGCACAGGGACAGGGGGCCCCACTGAAGCTTTCTTT. The full variable domain, its missing parts supplied by reference TRBV25-1 and TRBJ1-1, is EADIYQTPRYLVIGTGKKITLECSQTMGHDKMYWYQQDPGMELHLIHYSYGVNSTEKGDLSSESTVSRIRTEHFPLTLESARPSHTSQYLCASTGTGGPTEAFFGQGTRLTVV.